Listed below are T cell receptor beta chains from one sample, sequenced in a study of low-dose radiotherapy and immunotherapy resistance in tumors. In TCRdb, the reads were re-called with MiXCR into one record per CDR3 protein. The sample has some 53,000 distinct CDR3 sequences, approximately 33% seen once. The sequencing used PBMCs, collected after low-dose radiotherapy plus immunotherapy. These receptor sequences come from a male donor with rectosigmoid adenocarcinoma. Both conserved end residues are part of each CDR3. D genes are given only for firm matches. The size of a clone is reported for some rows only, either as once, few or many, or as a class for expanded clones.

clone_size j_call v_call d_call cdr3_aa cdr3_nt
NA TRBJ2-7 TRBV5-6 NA CASSVGSSTHRVGEQYF TGTGCCAGCAGCGTGGGATCTTCTACGCACAGGGTCGGCGAGCAGTACTTC
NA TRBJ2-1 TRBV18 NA CASSEDTGSNEQFF TGTGCCAGCTCAGAGGACACGGGTAGCAATGAGCAGTTCTTC
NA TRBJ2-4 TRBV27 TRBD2 CASRNLAGGKNIQYF TGTGCCAGCCGCAACTTAGCGGGAGGCAAAAACATTCAGTACTTC
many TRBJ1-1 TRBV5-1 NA CASSLERNTEAFF TGCGCCAGCAGCTTGGAAAGGAACACTGAAGCTTTCTTT
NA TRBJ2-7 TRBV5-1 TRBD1 CASSPDRTSYYEQYF TGCGCCAGCAGCCCGGACAGGACATCATACTACGAGCAGTACTTC
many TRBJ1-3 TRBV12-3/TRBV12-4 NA CASSFLGGTIYF TGTGCCAGCAGTTTCTTGGGAGGCACCATATATTTT
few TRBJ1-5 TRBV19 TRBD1 CATKGNRGHGQPQHF TGTGCCACTAAAGGGAACAGGGGCCATGGGCAGCCCCAGCATTTT
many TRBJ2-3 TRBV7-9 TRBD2 CASSFTSGESTDTQYF TGTGCCAGCAGCTTTACTAGCGGGGAGAGCACAGATACGCAGTATTTT
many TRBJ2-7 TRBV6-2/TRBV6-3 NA CASSYHGISYEQYF TGTGCCAGCAGTTATCACGGAATCTCCTACGAGCAGTACTTC
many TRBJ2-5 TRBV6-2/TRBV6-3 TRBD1 CASSYSGTAQETQYF TGTGCCAGCAGTTACTCCGGGACAGCACAAGAGACCCAGTACTTC
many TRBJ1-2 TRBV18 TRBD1 CASSPGDRASYGYTF TGTGCCAGCTCACCAGGGGACAGGGCGTCCTATGGCTACACCTTC
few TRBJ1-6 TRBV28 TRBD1 CASTAQGSSPLHF TGTGCCAGCACAGCACAGGGGAGTTCACCCCTCCACTTT
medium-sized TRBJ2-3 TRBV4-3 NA CASSQDSTGADTQYF TGCGCCAGCAGCCAAGACAGTACGGGAGCAGATACGCAGTATTTT
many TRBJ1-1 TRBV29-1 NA CSVEVMSGGTEAFF TGCAGCGTTGAAGTCATGTCGGGGGGGACTGAAGCTTTCTTT
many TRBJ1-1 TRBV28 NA CASSLLTGKNTEAFF TGTGCCAGCAGTTTGTTAACAGGGAAGAACACTGAAGCTTTCTTT
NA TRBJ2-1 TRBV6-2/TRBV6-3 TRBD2 CASALYLAEYNEQFF TGTGCCAGCGCCCTATACCTAGCGGAATACAATGAGCAGTTCTTC
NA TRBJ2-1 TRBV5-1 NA CASSLGGPSSYNEQFF TGCGCCAGCAGCTTGGGGGGGCCCAGCTCCTACAATGAGCAGTTCTTC
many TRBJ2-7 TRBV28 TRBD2 CASSYPPGLAGEEQYF TGTGCCAGCAGTTACCCGCCGGGACTAGCGGGAGAAGAGCAGTACTTC
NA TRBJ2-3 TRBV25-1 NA CASSDGQSITDTQYF TGTGCCAGCAGTGACGGGCAGTCGATCACAGATACGCAGTATTTT
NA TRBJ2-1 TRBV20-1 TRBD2 CSARGLLAGASYNEQFF TGCAGTGCTAGAGGCCTTCTAGCGGGAGCCTCCTACAATGAGCAGTTCTTC
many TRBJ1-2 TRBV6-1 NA CASSRDPNYGYTF TGTGCCAGCAGCCGGGACCCGAACTATGGCTACACCTTC
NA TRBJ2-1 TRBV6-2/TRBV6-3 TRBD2 CASRTSGSNEQFF TGTGCCAGCAGGACTAGCGGGAGCAATGAGCAGTTCTTC
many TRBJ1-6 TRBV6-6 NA CASSADWGNSPLHF TGTGCCAGCAGCGCCGACTGGGGTAATTCACCCCTCCACTTT
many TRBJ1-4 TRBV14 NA CASSRSPNEKLFF TGTGCCAGCAGCCGGAGCCCCAATGAAAAACTGTTTTTT
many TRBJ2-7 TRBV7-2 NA CASSLAEWSEQYF TGTGCCAGCAGCTTAGCCGAATGGTCCGAGCAGTACTTC
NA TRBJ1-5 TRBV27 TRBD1 CASSATGYNQPQHF TGTGCCAGCAGTGCGACAGGGTACAATCAGCCCCAGCATTTT
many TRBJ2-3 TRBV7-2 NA CASRWGPSLTDTQYF TGTGCCAGCAGATGGGGGCCGTCTCTCACAGATACGCAGTATTTT
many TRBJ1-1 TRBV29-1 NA CSATDSTVYTEAFF TGCAGCGCTACGGATTCGACAGTTTACACTGAAGCTTTCTTT
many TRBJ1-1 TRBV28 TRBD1 CASNLPNYRRGRTEAFF TGTGCCAGCAACCTTCCCAATTATCGTAGGGGGCGGACTGAAGCTTTCTTT
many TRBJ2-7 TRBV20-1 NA CSARGVSYEQYF TGCAGTGCTAGGGGAGTGAGCTACGAGCAGTACTTC
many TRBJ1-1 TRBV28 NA CASSLTGANTEAFF TGTGCCAGCAGTTTAACGGGAGCGAACACTGAAGCTTTCTTT
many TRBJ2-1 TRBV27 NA CASTAGLESYNEQFF TGTGCCAGCACAGCCGGCTTGGAATCCTACAATGAGCAGTTCTTC
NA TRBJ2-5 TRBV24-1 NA CATSGVPPQETQYF TGTGCCACCAGTGGCGTCCCTCCCCAGGAGACCCAGTACTTC
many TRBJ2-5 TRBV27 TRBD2 CASRPGLAGQETQYF TGTGCCAGCCGTCCGGGACTAGCGGGACAAGAGACCCAGTACTTC
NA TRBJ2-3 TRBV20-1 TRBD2 CSANSPAGSRSTDTQYF TGCAGTGCCAATAGCCCAGCGGGGAGCCGCAGCACAGATACGCAGTATTTT
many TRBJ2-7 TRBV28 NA CASSLHVTYEQYF TGTGCCAGCAGTTTACACGTCACCTACGAGCAGTACTTC
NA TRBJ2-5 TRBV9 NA CASSVEDSGLRETQYF TGTGCCAGCAGCGTAGAGGATAGCGGCCTTCGGGAGACCCAGTACTTC
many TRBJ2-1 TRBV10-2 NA CASSVDSYNEQFF TGCGCCAGCAGTGTGGACAGCTACAATGAGCAGTTCTTC
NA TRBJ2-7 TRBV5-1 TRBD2 CASSLAGTSVDYEQYF TGCGCCAGCAGCTTGGCCGGGACTAGCGTCGACTACGAGCAGTACTTC
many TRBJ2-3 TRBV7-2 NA CASSFPGTDTQYF TGTGCCAGCAGTTTTCCAGGCACAGATACGCAGTATTTT
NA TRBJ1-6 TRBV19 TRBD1 CASSASTGTGYNSPLHF TGTGCCAGTAGTGCTTCAACCGGGACAGGCTATAATTCACCCCTCCACTTT
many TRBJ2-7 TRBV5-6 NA CASSWDFTREQYF TGTGCCAGCAGCTGGGACTTCACCCGCGAGCAGTACTTC